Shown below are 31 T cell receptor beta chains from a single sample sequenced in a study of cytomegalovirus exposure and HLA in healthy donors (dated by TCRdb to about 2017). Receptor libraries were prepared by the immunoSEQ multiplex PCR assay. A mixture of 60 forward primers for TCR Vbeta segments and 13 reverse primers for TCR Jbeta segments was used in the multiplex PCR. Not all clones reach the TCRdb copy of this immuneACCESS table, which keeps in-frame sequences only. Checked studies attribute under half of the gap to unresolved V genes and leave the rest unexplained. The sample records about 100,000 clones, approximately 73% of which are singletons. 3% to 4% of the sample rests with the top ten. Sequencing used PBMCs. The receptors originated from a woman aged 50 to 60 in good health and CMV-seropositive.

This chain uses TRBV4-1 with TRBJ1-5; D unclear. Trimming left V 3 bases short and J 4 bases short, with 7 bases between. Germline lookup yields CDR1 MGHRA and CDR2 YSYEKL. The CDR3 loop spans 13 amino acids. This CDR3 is CASSQSSNQPQHF. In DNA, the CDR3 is TGCGCCAGCAGCCAGTCTTCTAATCAGCCCCAGCATTTT.

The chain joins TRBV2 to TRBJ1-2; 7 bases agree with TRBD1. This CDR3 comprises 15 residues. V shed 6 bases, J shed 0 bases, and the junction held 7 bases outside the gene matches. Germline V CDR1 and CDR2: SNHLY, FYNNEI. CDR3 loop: CASSRDSQANYGYTF. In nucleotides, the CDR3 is TGTGCCAGCAGCCGGGACAGCCAAGCTAACTATGGCTACACCTTC.

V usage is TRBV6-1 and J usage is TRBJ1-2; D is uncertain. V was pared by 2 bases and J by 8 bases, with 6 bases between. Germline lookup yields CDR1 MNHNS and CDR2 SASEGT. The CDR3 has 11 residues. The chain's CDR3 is CASSELLGYTF. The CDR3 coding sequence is TGTGCCAGCAGTGAACTATTAGGCTACACCTTC.

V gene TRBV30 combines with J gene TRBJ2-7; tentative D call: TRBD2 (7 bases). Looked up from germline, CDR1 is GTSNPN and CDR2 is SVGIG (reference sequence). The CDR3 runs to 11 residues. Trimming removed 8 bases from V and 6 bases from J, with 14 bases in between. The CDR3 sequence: CAHGRGGEQYF. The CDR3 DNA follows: TGTGCCCATGGAAGGGGGGGCGAGCAGTACTTC.

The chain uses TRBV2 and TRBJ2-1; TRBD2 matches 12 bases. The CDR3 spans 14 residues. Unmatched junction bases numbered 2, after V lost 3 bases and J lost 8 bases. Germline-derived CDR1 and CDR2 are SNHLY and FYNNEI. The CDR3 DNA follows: TGTGCCAGCAGTGAGGCTAGCGGGGGGGATGAGCAGTTCTTC. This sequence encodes CASSEASGGDEQFF. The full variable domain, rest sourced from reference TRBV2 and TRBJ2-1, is EPEVTQTPSHQVTQMGQEVILRCVPISNHLYFYWYRQILGQKVEFLVSFYNNEISEKSEIFDDQFSVERPDGSNFTLKIRSTKLEDSAMYFCASSEASGGDEQFFGPGTRLTVL.

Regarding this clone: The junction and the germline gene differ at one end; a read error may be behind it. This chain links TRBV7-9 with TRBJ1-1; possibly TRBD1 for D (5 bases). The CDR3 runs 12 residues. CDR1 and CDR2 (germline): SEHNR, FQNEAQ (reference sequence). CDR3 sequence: CSSSLGHPEAFF. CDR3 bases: TGTTCCAGCAGCTTAGGACACCCTGAAGCTTTCTTT.

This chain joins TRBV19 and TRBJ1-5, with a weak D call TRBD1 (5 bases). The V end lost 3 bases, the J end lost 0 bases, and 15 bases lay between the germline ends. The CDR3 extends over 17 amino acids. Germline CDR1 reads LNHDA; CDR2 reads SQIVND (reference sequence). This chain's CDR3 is CASSIRAGRNSNQPQHF. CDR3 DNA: TGTGCCAGTAGTATTAGGGCAGGGCGGAATAGCAATCAGCCCCAGCATTTT.

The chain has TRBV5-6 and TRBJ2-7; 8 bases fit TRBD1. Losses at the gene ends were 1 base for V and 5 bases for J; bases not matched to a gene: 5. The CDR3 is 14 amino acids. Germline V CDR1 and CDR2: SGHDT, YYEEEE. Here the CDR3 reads CASSLWTGPDEQYF. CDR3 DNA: TGTGCCAGCAGCTTGTGGACAGGGCCAGACGAGCAGTACTTC. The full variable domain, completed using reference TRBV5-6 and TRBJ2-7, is DAGVTQSPTHLIKTRGQQVTLRCSPKSGHDTVSWYQQALGQGPQFIFQYYEEEERQRGNFPDRFSGHQFPNYSSELNVNALLLGDSALYLCASSLWTGPDEQYFGPGTRLTVT.

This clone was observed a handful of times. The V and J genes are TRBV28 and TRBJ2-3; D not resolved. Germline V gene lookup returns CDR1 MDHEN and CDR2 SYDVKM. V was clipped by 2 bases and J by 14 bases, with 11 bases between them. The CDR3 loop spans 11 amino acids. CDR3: CASSLSFVVYF. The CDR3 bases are TGTGCCAGCAGTTTAAGCTTCGTCGTGTATTTT.

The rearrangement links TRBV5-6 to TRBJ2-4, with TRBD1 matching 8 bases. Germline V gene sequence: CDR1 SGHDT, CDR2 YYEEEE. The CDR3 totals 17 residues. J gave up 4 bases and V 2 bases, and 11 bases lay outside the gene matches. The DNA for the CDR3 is TGTGCCAGCAGCTTTTCTCTCCGCGACAGGGGAAAAAACATTCAGTACTTC. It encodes CASSFSLRDRGKNIQYF.

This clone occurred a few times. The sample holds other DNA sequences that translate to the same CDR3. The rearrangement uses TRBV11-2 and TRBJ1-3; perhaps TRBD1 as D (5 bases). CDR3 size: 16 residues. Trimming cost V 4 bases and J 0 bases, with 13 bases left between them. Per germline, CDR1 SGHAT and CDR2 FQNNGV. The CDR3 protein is CASSSQVPASGNTIYF. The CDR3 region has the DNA TGTGCCAGCAGCTCACAGGTACCCGCCTCTGGAAACACCATATATTTT.

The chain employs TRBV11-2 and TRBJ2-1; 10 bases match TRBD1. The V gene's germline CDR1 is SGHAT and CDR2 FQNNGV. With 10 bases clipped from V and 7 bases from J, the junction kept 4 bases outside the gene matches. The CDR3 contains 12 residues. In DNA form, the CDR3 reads TGTGCCAACCGGGACAGGGGAAATGAGCAGTTCTTC. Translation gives CANRDRGNEQFF.

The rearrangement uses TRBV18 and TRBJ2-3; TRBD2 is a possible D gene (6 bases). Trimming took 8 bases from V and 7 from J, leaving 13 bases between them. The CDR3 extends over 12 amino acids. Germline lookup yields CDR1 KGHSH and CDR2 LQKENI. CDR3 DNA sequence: TGTGCCAGCGCGGAACGGGGGAATACGCAGTATTTT. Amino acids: CASAERGNTQYF.

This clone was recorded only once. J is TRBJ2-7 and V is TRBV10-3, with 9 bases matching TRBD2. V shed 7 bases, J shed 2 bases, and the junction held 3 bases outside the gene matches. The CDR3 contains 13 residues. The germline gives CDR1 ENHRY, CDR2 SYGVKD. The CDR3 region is CAIKTSGAYEQYF. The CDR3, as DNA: TGTGCCATCAAGACTAGCGGAGCCTACGAGCAGTACTTC.

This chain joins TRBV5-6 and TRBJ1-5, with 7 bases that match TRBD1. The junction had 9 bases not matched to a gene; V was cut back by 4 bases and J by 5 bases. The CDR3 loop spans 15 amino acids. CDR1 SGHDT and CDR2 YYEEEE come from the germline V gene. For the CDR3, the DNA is TGTGCCAGCAGCAGCTCCGGACAGGTTTATCAGCCCCAGCATTTT. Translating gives CASSSSGQVYQPQHF.

The chain's CDR3 is CASSIDPKGYEQFF. The CDR3 DNA reads TGTGCCAGTAGTATAGATCCAAAGGGGTATGAGCAGTTCTTC. The J gene is TRBJ2-1, the V gene TRBV19; tentatively, D is TRBD1 (5 bases). The CDR3 runs to 14 residues. Germline assignment: CDR1 LNHDA and CDR2 SQIVND (reference sequence). Trimming stripped 0 bases from V and 8 bases from J, with 11 bases between.

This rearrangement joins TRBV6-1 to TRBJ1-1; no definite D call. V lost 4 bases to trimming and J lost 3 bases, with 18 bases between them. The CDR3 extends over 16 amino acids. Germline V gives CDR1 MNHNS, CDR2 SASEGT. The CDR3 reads CASSAPALNRYTEAFF. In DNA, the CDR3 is TGTGCCAGCAGTGCCCCTGCCCTAAACAGATACACTGAAGCTTTCTTT.

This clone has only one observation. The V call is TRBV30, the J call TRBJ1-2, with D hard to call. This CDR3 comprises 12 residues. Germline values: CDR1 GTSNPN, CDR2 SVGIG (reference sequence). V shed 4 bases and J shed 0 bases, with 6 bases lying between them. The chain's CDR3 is CAWTVSNYGYTF. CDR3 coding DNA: TGTGCCTGGACGGTGTCTAACTATGGCTACACCTTC. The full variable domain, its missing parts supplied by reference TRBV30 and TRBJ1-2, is SQTIHQWPATLVQPVGSPLSLECTVEGTSNPNLYWYRQAAGRGLQLLFYSVGIGQISSEVPQNLSASRPQDRQFILSSKKLLLSDSGFYLCAWTVSNYGYTFGSGTRLTVV.

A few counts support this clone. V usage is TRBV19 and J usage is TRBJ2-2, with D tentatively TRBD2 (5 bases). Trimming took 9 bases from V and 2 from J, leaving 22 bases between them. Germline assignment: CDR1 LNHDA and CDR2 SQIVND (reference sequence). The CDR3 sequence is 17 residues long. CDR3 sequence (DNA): TGTGCCAGCGGCGTCGTGCAAAAGCGGTTCAACACCGGGGAGCTGTTTTTT. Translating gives CASGVVQKRFNTGELFF.

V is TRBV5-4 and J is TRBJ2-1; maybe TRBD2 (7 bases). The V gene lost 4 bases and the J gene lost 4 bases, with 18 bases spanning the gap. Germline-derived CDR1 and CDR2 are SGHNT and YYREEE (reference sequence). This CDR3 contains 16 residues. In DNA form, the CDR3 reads TGTGCCAGCAGCCGGGGGGCGGGAGAGCGGTACAATGAGCAGTTCTTC. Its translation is CASSRGAGERYNEQFF.

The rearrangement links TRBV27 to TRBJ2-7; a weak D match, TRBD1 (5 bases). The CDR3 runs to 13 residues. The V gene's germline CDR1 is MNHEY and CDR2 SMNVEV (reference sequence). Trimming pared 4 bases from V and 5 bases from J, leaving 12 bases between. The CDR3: CASSSFQGHEQYF. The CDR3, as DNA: TGTGCCAGCAGTTCCTTTCAGGGTCACGAGCAGTACTTC.

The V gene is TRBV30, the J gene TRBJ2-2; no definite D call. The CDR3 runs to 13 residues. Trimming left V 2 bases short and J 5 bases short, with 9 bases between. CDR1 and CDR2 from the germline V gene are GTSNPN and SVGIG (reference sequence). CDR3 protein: CAWSTFLTGELFF. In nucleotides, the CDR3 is TGTGCCTGGAGTACATTCTTAACCGGGGAGCTGTTTTTT.

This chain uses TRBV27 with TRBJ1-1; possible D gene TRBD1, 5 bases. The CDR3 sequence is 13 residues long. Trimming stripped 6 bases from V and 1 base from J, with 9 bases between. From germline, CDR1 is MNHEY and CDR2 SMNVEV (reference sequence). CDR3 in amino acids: CASRLQENTEAFF. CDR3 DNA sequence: TGTGCCAGCAGGTTACAGGAGAACACTGAAGCTTTCTTT.

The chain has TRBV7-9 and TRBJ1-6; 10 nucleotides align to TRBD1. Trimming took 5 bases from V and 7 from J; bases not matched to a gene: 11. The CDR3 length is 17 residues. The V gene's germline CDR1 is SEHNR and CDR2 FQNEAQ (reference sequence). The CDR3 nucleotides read TGTGCCAGCAGCACTCCCGGGACAGGGGTAGGGAATTCACCCCTCCACTTT. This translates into CASSTPGTGVGNSPLHF.

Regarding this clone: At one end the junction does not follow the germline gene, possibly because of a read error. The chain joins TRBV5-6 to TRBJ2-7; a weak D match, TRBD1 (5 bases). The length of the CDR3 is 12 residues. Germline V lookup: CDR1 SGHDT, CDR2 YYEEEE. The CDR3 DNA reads TGTGCCAGCAGCTTGTCAACAGGAGAAGTTCCGTTC. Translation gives CASSLSTGEVPF.

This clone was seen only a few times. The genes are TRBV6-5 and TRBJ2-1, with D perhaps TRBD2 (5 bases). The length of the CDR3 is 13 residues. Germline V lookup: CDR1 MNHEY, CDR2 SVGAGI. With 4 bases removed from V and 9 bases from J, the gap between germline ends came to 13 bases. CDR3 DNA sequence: TGTGCCAGCAGTTCAAAACTAGTCGGTGAGCAGTTCTTC. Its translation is CASSSKLVGEQFF.

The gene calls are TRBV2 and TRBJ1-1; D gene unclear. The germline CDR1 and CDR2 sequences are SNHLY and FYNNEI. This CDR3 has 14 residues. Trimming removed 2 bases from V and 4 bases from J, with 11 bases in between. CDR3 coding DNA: TGTGCCAGCAGTGAAAGGGAGGGAGGCACTGAAGCTTTCTTT. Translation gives CASSEREGGTEAFF. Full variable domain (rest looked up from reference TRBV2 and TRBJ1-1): EPEVTQTPSHQVTQMGQEVILRCVPISNHLYFYWYRQILGQKVEFLVSFYNNEISEKSEIFDDQFSVERPDGSNFTLKIRSTKLEDSAMYFCASSEREGGTEAFFGQGTRLTVV.

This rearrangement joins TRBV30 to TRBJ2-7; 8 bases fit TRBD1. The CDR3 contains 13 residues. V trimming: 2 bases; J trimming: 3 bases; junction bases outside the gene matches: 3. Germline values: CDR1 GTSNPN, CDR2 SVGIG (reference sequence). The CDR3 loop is CAWSIDRGYEQYF. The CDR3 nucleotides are TGTGCCTGGAGTATCGACAGGGGCTACGAGCAGTACTTC.

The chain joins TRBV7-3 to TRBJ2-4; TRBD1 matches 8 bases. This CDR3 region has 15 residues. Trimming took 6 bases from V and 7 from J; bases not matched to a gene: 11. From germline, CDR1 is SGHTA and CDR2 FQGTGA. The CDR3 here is CASSLGGQGANIQYF. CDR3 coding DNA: TGTGCCAGCAGTTTAGGGGGCCAGGGGGCCAACATTCAGTACTTC.

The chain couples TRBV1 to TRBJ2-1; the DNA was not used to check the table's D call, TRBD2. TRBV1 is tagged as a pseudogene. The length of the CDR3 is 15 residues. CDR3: CTSSHPSGGANEQFF. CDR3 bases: TGCACCAGCAGCCATCCAAGCGGGGGGGCCAATGAGCAGTTCTTC.

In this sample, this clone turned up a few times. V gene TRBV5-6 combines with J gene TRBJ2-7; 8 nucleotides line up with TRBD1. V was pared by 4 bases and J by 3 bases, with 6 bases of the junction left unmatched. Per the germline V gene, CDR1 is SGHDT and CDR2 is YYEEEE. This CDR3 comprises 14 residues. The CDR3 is CASSVGQGNYEQYF. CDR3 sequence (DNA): TGTGCCAGCAGCGTCGGACAGGGTAACTACGAGCAGTACTTC.